The 23 T cell receptor beta chains in this list originate from one sample, sequenced in a study of blood T cell repertoires in COVID-19. Clones were read by immunoSEQ multiplex PCR, and TCRdb kept only the in-frame ones, dropping some. The sample yields more than 25,000 clones, roughly 89% seen once. Sequenced input: peripheral blood. Source of these receptors: a human donor with acute or convalescent COVID-19. The donor label of this sample is uncertain.

The chain carries TRBV5-1 and TRBJ1-2; TRBD1 matches 9 bases. Germline assignment: CDR1 SGHRS and CDR2 YFSETQ. J was trimmed by 4 bases and V by 1 base; bases with no gene match: 5. The CDR3 is 15 amino acids. The CDR3 spells CASSLTGGLSYGYTF. The CDR3 DNA follows: TGCGCCAGCAGCTTGACAGGGGGCCTGAGCTATGGCTACACCTTC.

The V call is TRBV5-1, the J call TRBJ2-1, with 7 bases aligning to TRBD2. Germline V gene data show CDR1 as SGHRS and CDR2 as YFSETQ. The CDR3 loop spans 16 amino acids. J gave up 6 bases and V 0 bases, and 9 bases lay outside the gene matches. DNA for the CDR3: TGCGCCAGCAGCTTGGCCGCACTAGCGATCGGCAATGAGCAGTTCTTC. The encoded protein is CASSLAALAIGNEQFF.

The chain carries TRBV19 and TRBJ1-2; 7 nucleotides line up with TRBD1. The V gene's germline CDR1 is LNHDA and CDR2 SQIVND (reference sequence). This CDR3 is 16 amino acids long. Trimming took 7 bases from V and 1 from J; bases not matched to a gene: 12. DNA for the CDR3: TGTGCCAGTATCGAATCGCCGGGACAGTTTAACTATGGCTACACCTTC. Its translation: CASIESPGQFNYGYTF. Based on the CDR3 plus reference TRBV19 and TRBJ1-2, the full variable domain is DGGITQSPKYLFRKEGQNVTLSCEQNLNHDAMYWYRQDPGQGLRLIYYSQIVNDFQKGDIAEGYSVSREKKESFPLTVTSAQKNPTAFYLCASIESPGQFNYGYTFGSGTRLTVV.

V gene TRBV7-9 combines with J gene TRBJ2-5; 8 nucleotides agree with TRBD1. This CDR3 has 16 residues. The J segment lost 5 bases and the V segment lost 1 base, leaving 9 bases of the junction unmatched. CDR1 and CDR2 (germline): SEHNR, FQNEAQ (reference sequence). The CDR3 coding sequence is TGTGCCAGCAGCTTAGGTGCAGGGGGCGCGGGGGAGACCCAGTACTTC. Translation gives CASSLGAGGAGETQYF.

This clone occurred once. The chain employs TRBV7-2 and TRBJ1-2; D is undetermined. CDR1 is SGHTA, CDR2 FQGNSA, per germline. The V and J ends lost 1 base and 2 bases respectively, with 14 bases between them. There are 16 residues in the CDR3. The CDR3 spells CASSLGGNARNYGYTF. The CDR3 bases are TGTGCCAGCAGCTTAGGTGGTAACGCCAGAAACTATGGCTACACCTTC.

The V and J genes are TRBV6-4 and TRBJ2-1, with TRBD2 identical over 10 bases. Trimming cost V 6 bases and J 8 bases; bases outside gene matches: 16. The CDR3 is 17 residues long. Germline V CDR1 and CDR2: MRHNA, SNTAGT. The CDR3 region is CASSVTAGGGFNDEQFF. In DNA, the CDR3 is TGTGCCAGCAGCGTAACAGCGGGAGGGGGTTTTAACGATGAGCAGTTCTTC.

This clone was observed a handful of times. V gene TRBV10-3 combines with J gene TRBJ2-1; 10 positions match TRBD2. Germline trimming cut 6 bases from V and 7 bases from J; bases unmatched to any gene: 9. CDR1 ENHRY and CDR2 SYGVKD come from the germline V gene. This CDR3 is 15 amino acids long. The CDR3 sequence: CAIRVSGGLGNEQFF. The CDR3 DNA is TGTGCCATCAGGGTTAGCGGGGGGCTTGGGAATGAGCAGTTCTTC.

This chain connects TRBV6-5 to TRBJ1-4, with TRBD1 as a possible D gene (6 bases). The CDR3 loop spans 14 amino acids. Germline CDR1 is MNHEY and CDR2 is SVGAGI. The V and J ends lost 6 bases and 13 bases respectively, with 21 bases between them. Here the CDR3 reads CASRQGTRTGGLFF. The CDR3 nucleotides read TGTGCCAGCAGGCAGGGGACACGTACGGGCGGACTGTTTTTT.

The V and J genes are TRBV6-5 and TRBJ1-1; 7 nucleotides match TRBD1. This CDR3 contains 16 residues. Trimming cost V 2 bases and J 8 bases; bases outside gene matches: 14. Germline V gene lookup returns CDR1 MNHEY and CDR2 SVGAGI. The CDR3 bases are TGTGCCAGCAGTTACGCCCCGGAGCGACAGGGTGGAGAAGCTTTCTTT. Its translation: CASSYAPERQGGEAFF.

This chain connects TRBV2 to TRBJ2-5; 9 bases match TRBD1. CDR3 length equals 17 residues. CDR1 and CDR2 from the germline V gene are SNHLY and FYNNEI. After removal of 1 base from V and 4 bases from J, the junction contained 10 bases not matched to a gene. The CDR3 DNA follows: TGTGCCAGCAGTGAAGGTTTCTTGGGGACAGGGACAGAGACCCAGTACTTC. This sequence encodes CASSEGFLGTGTETQYF.

This clone has just one count. J is TRBJ1-5 and V is TRBV7-2, with D perhaps TRBD1 (6 bases). CDR1 is SGHTA and CDR2 is FQGNSA in the germline V gene. The length of the CDR3 is 14 residues. V lost 6 bases and J lost 3, with 12 bases in between. In DNA, the CDR3 is TGTGCCAGCAGTCCAGCAGGGGTCAATCAGCCCCAGCATTTT. Translating it yields CASSPAGVNQPQHF.

The chain joins TRBV19 to TRBJ2-3; a weak D match, TRBD2 (5 bases). V dropped 5 bases and J dropped 4 bases, with 10 bases sitting between them. CDR3 length: 13 residues. Germline CDR1 reads LNHDA; CDR2 reads SQIVND (reference sequence). The CDR3 here is CASSLRAADTQYF. CDR3 nucleotides: TGTGCCAGTAGTTTGAGGGCCGCAGATACGCAGTATTTT.

The chain couples TRBV11-2 to TRBJ2-5, with D unresolved. The CDR3 contains 15 residues. The V end lost 4 bases, the J end lost 4 bases, and 16 bases lay between the germline ends. Germline loops: CDR1 SGHAT, CDR2 FQNNGV. The CDR3 loop is CASSSSPQRVETQYF. CDR3 bases: TGTGCCAGCAGCTCCTCCCCCCAGCGAGTAGAGACCCAGTACTTC.

This clone was observed once. V usage is TRBV19 and J usage is TRBJ2-5; 15 nucleotides align to TRBD2. In germline, CDR1 is LNHDA, CDR2 SQIVND (reference sequence). V gave up 5 bases and J gave up 3 bases; unmatched junction bases: 4. This CDR3 has 16 amino acids. The CDR3 bases are TGTGCCAGTAGTCAAAGGACTAGCGGGGGGGAAGAGACCCAGTACTTC. It codes for CASSQRTSGGEETQYF.

The rearrangement joins TRBV4-1 to TRBJ1-4; D is uncertain. Germline CDR1 MGHRA, CDR2 YSYEKL. The CDR3 contains 14 residues. The V end lost 9 bases, the J end lost 5 bases, and 16 bases lay between the germline ends. The CDR3 nucleotides read TGCGCCAGTGGTACACGGGGTTTAAATGAAAAACTGTTTTTT. It translates to CASGTRGLNEKLFF.

This clone showed up just once. This chain links TRBV24-1 with TRBJ2-1; 8 bases agree with TRBD2. This CDR3 spans 17 amino acids. CDR1 and CDR2 from the germline V gene are KGHDR and SFDVKD. Trimming at V came to 3 bases and at J to 7 bases, leaving 13 bases not matched to a gene. CDR3 sequence reads: CATSDRKAGEVGNEQFF. The CDR3 DNA is TGTGCCACCAGTGATCGGAAAGCGGGAGAGGTAGGAAATGAGCAGTTCTTC.

The genes are TRBV11-2 and TRBJ2-5; no clear D. Between the trimmed V and J ends, which lost 1 base and 0 bases, there was a span of 6 bases. This CDR3 spans 14 amino acids. Germline V gene sequence: CDR1 SGHAT, CDR2 FQNNGV. CDR3 protein: CASSLGLYQETQYF. DNA for the CDR3: TGTGCCAGCAGCTTAGGGCTGTACCAAGAGACCCAGTACTTC.

In this sample, this clone turned up once. The J gene is TRBJ1-2, the V gene TRBV4-2, with 10 positions matching TRBD1. This CDR3 contains 18 residues. J was trimmed by 2 bases and V by 7 bases; bases with no gene match: 16. CDR1 is LGHNA and CDR2 is YNFKEQ in the germline V gene. The CDR3 nucleotides are TGTGCCAGCACCACTTCCTCCGACAGGGGGCGCGAGAACTATGGCTACACCTTC. Encoded protein: CASTTSSDRGRENYGYTF.

The chain has TRBV4-3 and TRBJ1-4; D gene uncertain. The CDR3 extends over 14 amino acids. From germline, CDR1 is LGHNA and CDR2 YSLEER. V lost 0 bases, J lost 4 bases, and 6 bases lay in between. As DNA, the CDR3 is TGCGCCAGCAGCCAAGAAACAAGTAATGAAAAACTGTTTTTT. Residues: CASSQETSNEKLFF.

The rearrangement links TRBV7-9 to TRBJ1-4, with 11 bases matching TRBD1. The germline CDR1 and CDR2 sequences are SEHNR and FQNEAQ (reference sequence). The CDR3 contains 15 residues. Trimming removed 3 bases from V and 7 bases from J; junction bases left unmatched: 4. The CDR3 sequence is CASSFGQGAFEKLFF. The CDR3 DNA reads TGTGCCAGCAGCTTCGGACAGGGGGCATTTGAAAAACTGTTTTTT.

This clone is termed medium-sized. V gene TRBV12-3 or TRBV12-4 combines with J gene TRBJ2-7, with no clear D. This CDR3 has 12 amino acids. Trimming pared 5 bases from V and 0 bases from J, leaving 5 bases between. The CDR3 here is CASSRSSYEQYF. CDR3 coding DNA: TGTGCCAGCAGTCGGAGCTCCTACGAGCAGTACTTC.

The V gene is TRBV7-3, the J gene TRBJ2-3; a possible D gene is TRBD2 (6 bases). The V end was cut by 0 bases, the J end by 4 bases, with 11 bases between. The CDR3 runs 15 residues. The germline gives CDR1 SGHTA, CDR2 FQGTGA. The CDR3 DNA follows: TGTGCCAGCAGCTTAACGGCACTAGCCCCAGATACGCAGTATTTT. Protein: CASSLTALAPDTQYF.

CDR3: CASSLGRNYGYTF. CDR3 nucleotides: TGTGCCAGCAGCTTGGGGCGGAACTATGGCTACACCTTC. The chain is built from TRBV5-4 and TRBJ1-2; D gene unclear. V shed 0 bases and J shed 2 bases, with 5 bases lying between them. CDR1 is SGHNT, CDR2 YYREEE, per germline (reference sequence). This CDR3 has 13 amino acids.